Below are 17 T cell receptor beta chains sequenced from a single sample in a study of patients and donors after allogeneic stem cell transplantation. One entry per CDR3 protein results from TCRdb running MiXCR on the RT-PCR reads. The sample has about a million distinct CDR3 sequences, 18% seen once. Sequencing was done on a sample of blood, either unsorted or a sorted T cell fraction (not recorded which). Receptors originate from a human donor who was either an allogeneic HSCT recipient or a stem cell or donor lymphocyte infusion donor (not recorded which). It is not recorded whose cells these are; they may come from a transplant donor.

This clonotype has only a few counts. This rearrangement joins TRBV5-1 to TRBJ2-7; D not certain. V was clipped by 0 bases and J by 4 bases, with 11 bases between them. CDR3 length: 14 amino acids. Looked up from germline, CDR1 is SGHRS and CDR2 is YFSETQ. The CDR3 DNA reads TGCGCCAGCAGCTTGGGGCTGGGTGTATACGAGCAGTACTTC. Translated, it gives CASSLGLGVYEQYF. The whole variable domain, remainder taken from reference TRBV5-1 and TRBJ2-7, is KAGVTQTPRYLIKTRGQQVTLSCSPISGHRSVSWYQQTPGQGLQFLFEYFSETQRNKGNFPGRFSGRQFSNSRSEMNVSTLELGDSALYLCASSLGLGVYEQYFGPGTRLTVT.

There are many counts of this clonotype. This chain links TRBV12-3 or TRBV12-4 with TRBJ1-2; 9 bases are a match to TRBD1. After removal of 5 bases from V and 8 bases from J, the junction contained 6 bases not matched to a gene. CDR3 size: 13 residues. The CDR3, as DNA: TGTGCCAGCAGTCCGGGGACAGGGAGCGGCTACACCTTC. Amino acid sequence: CASSPGTGSGYTF.

This clonotype was found a few times. The chain uses TRBV5-6 and TRBJ1-2, with D uncertain. The V gene's germline CDR1 is SGHDT and CDR2 YYEEEE. Deletions cut 5 bases from V and 0 bases from J, with 17 bases between. The CDR3 is 16 residues long. DNA of the CDR3: TGTGCCAGCAGATCCTTATGGACGGAAGCTAACTATGGCTACACCTTC. This sequence encodes CASRSLWTEANYGYTF.

The chain has TRBV12-5 and TRBJ2-3; 8 bases are shared with TRBD2. Germline trimming cut 7 bases from V and 6 bases from J; bases unmatched to any gene: 9. The CDR3 length is 14 residues. Per the germline V gene, CDR1 is LGHNT and CDR2 is FRNRAP. The CDR3 region has the DNA TGTGCTAGTGATCTGAGCGGGAGAGCGGATACGCAGTATTTT. Its protein product is CASDLSGRADTQYF.

This clonotype has at least ten counts. The rearrangement joins TRBV12-3 or TRBV12-4 to TRBJ2-2, with TRBD1 identical over 8 bases. This CDR3 has 14 amino acids. Trimming took 6 bases from V and 3 from J; bases not matched to a gene: 3. This chain's CDR3 is CASSRTGYTGELFF. In DNA form, the CDR3 reads TGTGCCAGCAGCCGGACAGGGTACACCGGGGAGCTGTTTTTT.

This clonotype came up a few times. The chain joins TRBV24-1 to TRBJ2-3; D is tentatively TRBD1 or TRBD2 (5 bases each). V lost 3 bases to trimming and J lost 6 bases, with 15 bases between them. Per germline, CDR1 KGHDR and CDR2 SFDVKD. This CDR3 region has 15 residues. The CDR3 sequence is CATSDRARGLDTQYF. CDR3 coding DNA: TGTGCCACCAGTGATAGGGCCCGGGGCCTGGATACGCAGTATTTT.

The CDR3 is CATYVSWDTDTQYF. Written as DNA, the CDR3 is TGTGCCACCTACGTGAGCTGGGACACAGATACGCAGTATTTT. The V and J genes are TRBV24-1 and TRBJ2-3; D remains ambiguous. The CDR3 is made up of 14 amino acids. V lost 9 bases and J 2 bases, leaving 14 bases between the germline ends. Germline CDR1 is KGHDR and CDR2 is SFDVKD.

V and J are TRBV7-2 and TRBJ2-7; 8 bases fit TRBD2. CDR3 length: 14 residues. CDR1 is SGHTA and CDR2 is FQGNSA in the germline V gene. V dropped 4 bases and J dropped 4; count of bases not matched to a gene: 6. The CDR3 DNA reads as TGTGCCAGCAGCTCGAAGCGGGGGCTGTACGAGCAGTACTTC. Protein sequence: CASSSKRGLYEQYF.

This clonotype has just a few counts. V gene TRBV27 combines with J gene TRBJ2-1; D possibly corresponds to TRBD1 (6 bases). Germline V gene lookup returns CDR1 MNHEY and CDR2 SMNVEV (reference sequence). The CDR3 has 18 amino acids. V was trimmed by 0 bases and J by 6 bases, leaving 21 bases between them. The CDR3 DNA reads TGTGCCAGCAGTTTATCGAGCAGGGGTGGGCCAGGGCGCAATGAGCAGTTCTTC. Translated, it gives CASSLSSRGGPGRNEQFF.

The table lists this clonotype with many counts. J is TRBJ1-1 and V is TRBV7-2, with a tentative D call TRBD1 (5 bases). V lost 2 bases and J 3 bases, leaving 13 bases between the germline ends. The CDR3 runs 15 residues. CDR1 is SGHTA and CDR2 is FQGNSA in the germline V gene. Here the CDR3 reads CASSLNAGRDTEAFF. CDR3 in DNA: TGTGCCAGCAGCTTAAACGCAGGGAGGGACACTGAAGCTTTCTTT.

V usage is TRBV20-1 and J usage is TRBJ2-5, with no clear D. Germline loops: CDR1 DFQATT, CDR2 SNEGSKA (reference sequence). V lost 5 bases, J lost 3 bases, and 10 bases lay in between. The CDR3 covers 12 residues. The CDR3 spells CSAPRPEETQYF. As DNA, the CDR3 is TGCAGTGCTCCACGACCTGAAGAGACCCAGTACTTC.

V usage is TRBV4-3 and J usage is TRBJ2-2; D perhaps matches TRBD1 (5 bases). There are 17 residues in the CDR3. Per the germline V gene, CDR1 is LGHNA and CDR2 is YSLEER. The V end lost 2 bases, the J end lost 2 bases, and 15 bases lay between the germline ends. The CDR3 DNA is TGCGCCAGCAGCCAAATTATCGCACAGGTTAACACCGGGGAGCTGTTTTTT. Residues: CASSQIIAQVNTGELFF.

This chain connects TRBV7-9 to TRBJ1-3; maybe TRBD1 (5 bases). The germline V and J ends were trimmed by 6 bases and 1 base, with 16 bases remaining between them. Looked up from germline, CDR1 is SEHNR and CDR2 is FQNEAQ (reference sequence). The CDR3 has 16 amino acids. CDR3 loop: CASRPRQTISGNTIYF. In DNA form, the CDR3 reads TGTGCCAGCAGGCCGAGACAGACAATTTCTGGAAACACCATATATTTT.

The V gene is TRBV9, the J gene TRBJ2-7; TRBD1 agrees at 8 bases. Trimming removed 4 bases from V and 2 bases from J; junction bases left unmatched: 11. CDR3 length: 16 amino acids. Germline values: CDR1 SGDLS, CDR2 YYNGEE. As DNA, the CDR3 is TGTGCCAGCAGCCCTATTCCTCAGGGGGCCACCTACGAGCAGTACTTC. Translating gives CASSPIPQGATYEQYF. The variable domain in full, completed from reference TRBV9 and TRBJ2-7, reads DSGVTQTPKHLITATGQRVTLRCSPRSGDLSVYWYQQSLDQGLQFLIQYYNGEERAKGNILERFSAQQFPDLHSELNLSSLELGDSALYFCASSPIPQGATYEQYFGPGTRLTVT.

This clonotype was detected a few times. The chain couples TRBV20-1 to TRBJ2-1; tentative D call: TRBD2 (6 bases). Per germline, CDR1 DFQATT and CDR2 SNEGSKA (reference sequence). The V gene lost 1 base and the J gene lost 5 bases, with 9 bases spanning the gap. This CDR3 is 13 amino acids long. The CDR3 DNA sequence: TGCAGTGCTAGAGGGACTAAAAACAATGAGCAGTTCTTC. This codes for CSARGTKNNEQFF.

The table lists this clonotype with many counts. This CDR3 reads CSARGRRGANEQFF. The DNA of the CDR3 is TGCAGTGCTAGAGGAAGGAGGGGGGCGAATGAGCAGTTCTTC. This rearrangement joins TRBV20-1 to TRBJ2-1; D is tentatively TRBD1 or TRBD2 (6 bases each). V was trimmed by 1 base and J by 7 bases, leaving 14 bases between them. Germline V CDR1 and CDR2: DFQATT, SNEGSKA (reference sequence). This CDR3 is 14 amino acids long.

This clonotype has a count of ten or more. The chain couples TRBV12-3 or TRBV12-4 to TRBJ1-1; D may be TRBD1 (6 bases). The CDR3 is 14 amino acids. The V end lost 1 base, the J end lost 4 bases, and 10 bases lay between the germline ends. CDR3 region: CASSLVSGATEAFF. As DNA, the CDR3 is TGTGCCAGCAGTTTAGTTTCAGGGGCCACTGAAGCTTTCTTT.